The rows below give T cell receptor beta chains drawn from one sample of a study of radiation and T cells in renal cell carcinoma. The repertoire was sequenced with immunoSEQ multiplex PCR; TCRdb's copy has only in-frame clones and lacks some. The sample contains some 150,000 clones, 75% to 90% of which appear only once. Specimen: blood, collected from a patient whose treatment included radiotherapy and nephrectomy. All receptors come from a woman aged 45-65 years with renal cell carcinoma. The CDR3 runs from the conserved cysteine through the conserved F or W. A D gene is named only where the DNA matches it firmly. Rows give clone size only sometimes, using once, few, many, or a class for an expanded clone.

V	size	length	J	D	CDR3	DNA
TRBV19	.	15	TRBJ1-1	TRBD1	CASSRDRASIGEAFF	TGTGCCAGTAGTAGGGACAGGGCGTCGATTGGTGAAGCTTTCTTT
TRBV4-1	.	19	TRBJ2-1	.	CASSPVLLGDRLTYNEQFF	TGCGCCAGCAGCCCCGTGCTCCTAGGCGACCGATTAACCTACAATGAGCAGTTCTTC
TRBV7-6	.	11	TRBJ2-7	TRBD1	CASSLAGTVDF	TGTGCCAGCAGCTTGGCCGGGACAGTTGACTTC
TRBV7-2	.	15	TRBJ1-2	TRBD1	CASSQDRGQGYGYTF	TGTGCCAGCAGCCAAGACAGGGGGCAAGGCTATGGCTACACCTTC
TRBV18	.	15	TRBJ1-1	TRBD1	CASSPRAGTGTEAFF	TGTGCCAGCTCACCTAGAGCCGGGACAGGGACTGAAGCTTTCTTT
TRBV6-1	.	15	TRBJ2-7	.	CASSEARGVGYEQYF	TGTGCCAGCAGTGAAGCGAGGGGGGTAGGCTACGAGCAGTACTTC
TRBV29-1	.	13	TRBJ1-2	TRBD1	CSVGQGADYGYTF	TGCAGCGTTGGACAGGGGGCGGACTATGGCTACACCTTC
TRBV7-9	.	15	TRBJ2-1	.	CASSFVLTGPNEQFF	TGTGCCAGCAGCTTCGTTCTAACGGGTCCTAATGAGCAGTTCTTC
TRBV18	.	13	TRBJ2-7	.	CASSPPAEYEQYF	TGTGCCAGCTCACCCCCTGCGGAGTACGAGCAGTACTTC
TRBV19	.	14	TRBJ1-3	TRBD1	CASSTTGGENTIYF	TGTGCCAGTAGTACAACAGGGGGCGAAAACACCATATATTTT
TRBV27	.	15	TRBJ2-5	.	CASSSHGTEVSAQYF	TGTGCCAGCAGTTCGCATGGGACCGAAGTTTCGGCCCAGTACTTC
TRBV7-2	.	17	TRBJ2-4	TRBD2	CASSRTSGGPAKNIQYF	TGTGCCAGCAGCCGGACTAGCGGGGGTCCAGCCAAAAACATTCAGTACTTC
TRBV12-5	.	15	TRBJ2-7	.	CASGLSRGGPYEQYF	TGTGCTAGTGGTTTGTCCAGGGGGGGACCCTACGAGCAGTACTTC
TRBV10-1	few	13	TRBJ2-1	.	CASSRNPGDEQFF	TGCGCCAGCAGTCGAAACCCGGGGGATGAGCAGTTCTTC